Each of the 14 T cell receptor beta chains below was sequenced from the same sample in a study of response to subunit inactivated influenza vaccine. TCRdb itself ran the RT-PCR reads through MiXCR, one entry per CDR3 protein. The data contain around 650,000 distinct CDR3 sequences, 15% to 18% of them seen just once; the ten biggest clones take up roughly 11%. Material: PBMCs from blood, obtained roughly 12 days after vaccination. The receptors were gathered from a middle-aged man who received an inactivated influenza vaccine.

The chain links TRBV5-1 to TRBJ1-2; D is perhaps TRBD1 (5 bases). Trimming removed 0 bases from V and 6 bases from J, with 9 bases in between. The CDR3 covers 13 residues. The germline gives CDR1 SGHRS, CDR2 YFSETQ. The CDR3 loop reads CASSLVGQDGYTF. CDR3 sequence (DNA): TGCGCCAGCAGCTTGGTGGGGCAGGATGGCTACACCTTC.

This clonotype appeared many times. The chain uses TRBV5-1 and TRBJ1-1, with a weak D call TRBD1 (5 bases). V was clipped by 1 base and J by 3 bases, with 10 bases between them. The CDR3 totals 14 residues. Germline V gives CDR1 SGHRS, CDR2 YFSETQ. In nucleotides, the CDR3 is TGCGCCAGCAGCTTGAAAGGGGTCGACACTGAAGCTTTCTTT. Its translation is CASSLKGVDTEAFF.

The chain carries TRBV4-3 and TRBJ2-7; the D call may be TRBD1 or TRBD2 (6 bases each). CDR1 is LGHNA and CDR2 is YSLEER in the germline V gene. This CDR3 is 14 amino acids long. The ends were cut back, 4 bases at V and 3 bases at J, with 13 bases in the middle. The CDR3 DNA sequence: TGCGCCAGCAGCCTCCAGAGGGGGGACTACGAGCAGTACTTC. Its protein is CASSLQRGDYEQYF.

This clonotype was seen only a few times. The V gene is TRBV5-1, the J gene TRBJ2-1; 7 nucleotides match TRBD2. Germline values: CDR1 SGHRS, CDR2 YFSETQ. After removal of 2 bases from V and 4 bases from J, the junction contained 9 bases not matched to a gene. The CDR3 is 16 residues long. In nucleotides, the CDR3 is TGCGCCAGCAGCTTAGACGCGGGAGTAGGATACAATGAGCAGTTCTTC. Its translation is CASSLDAGVGYNEQFF.

This clonotype showed up many times. V is TRBV7-2 and J is TRBJ1-5, with TRBD1 matching 8 bases. V shed 2 bases and J 1 base; nucleotides not matched to a gene: 1. This CDR3 has 15 residues. The germline CDR1 and CDR2 sequences are SGHTA and FQGNSA. The CDR3 DNA reads TGTGCCAGCAGCTTACAGGGGGCGAGCAATCAGCCCCAGCATTTT. It translates to CASSLQGASNQPQHF.

V usage is TRBV7-9 and J usage is TRBJ2-7; 8 bases fit TRBD1. CDR3 length equals 15 residues. CDR1 and CDR2 (germline): SEHNR, FQNEAQ (reference sequence). V dropped 2 bases and J dropped 3; count of bases not matched to a gene: 6. The CDR3 loop is CASSLSQGAIYEQYF. The DNA for the CDR3 is TGTGCCAGCAGCTTAAGCCAGGGGGCAATCTACGAGCAGTACTTC.

This clonotype has a handful of counts. This sequence joins TRBV12-3 or TRBV12-4 and TRBJ2-1, with D perhaps TRBD1 (6 bases). V was clipped by 6 bases and J by 5 bases, with 14 bases between them. This CDR3 is 14 amino acids long. The CDR3 loop is CASSKRTVDNEQFF. CDR3 nucleotide sequence: TGTGCCAGCAGCAAAAGGACAGTTGACAATGAGCAGTTCTTC.

The chain couples TRBV7-6 to TRBJ2-7; D ambiguous. Germline loops: CDR1 SGHVS, CDR2 FNYEAQ. Trimming pared 4 bases from V and 4 bases from J, leaving 20 bases between. The CDR3 has 16 residues. The CDR3 bases are TGTGCCAGCAGCTCGATCACTGGCAGAGGCATTTACGAGCAGTACTTC. Its translation is CASSSITGRGIYEQYF.

This clonotype has more than one count but fewer than ten. The V gene is TRBV29-1, the J gene TRBJ1-2, with D hard to call. The V gene lost 6 bases and the J gene lost 1 base, with 15 bases spanning the gap. The CDR3 covers 14 residues. Per the germline V gene, CDR1 is SQVTM and CDR2 is ANQGSEA. Here the CDR3 reads CSVQAPRGNYGYTF. The CDR3 DNA follows: TGCAGCGTCCAGGCCCCGAGAGGTAACTATGGCTACACCTTC.

In this sample, this clonotype turned up a few times. The rearrangement joins TRBV5-1 to TRBJ2-3; 7 nucleotides align to TRBD1. The germline V gene encodes CDR1 SGHRS and CDR2 YFSETQ. J was trimmed by 4 bases and V by 0 bases; bases with no gene match: 5. CDR3 length: 15 residues. CDR3 in amino acids: CASSLGQGVPDTQYF. The CDR3, as DNA: TGCGCCAGCAGCTTGGGGCAGGGGGTCCCAGATACGCAGTATTTT.

The gene calls are TRBV11-2 and TRBJ2-3; 8 positions agree with TRBD2. The CDR3 loop spans 15 amino acids. Unmatched junction bases numbered 8, after V lost 5 bases and J lost 4 bases. Germline V gene lookup returns CDR1 SGHAT and CDR2 FQNNGV. CDR3 amino acids: CASSAPGTSPDTQYF. The CDR3 DNA reads as TGTGCCAGCAGCGCACCGGGGACTAGTCCAGATACGCAGTATTTT.

This clonotype has just a few counts. The V call is TRBV29-1, the J call TRBJ2-3; 7 nucleotides align to TRBD2. CDR1 and CDR2 from the germline V gene are SQVTM and ANQGSEA. The J segment lost 2 bases and the V segment lost 2 bases, leaving 4 bases of the junction unmatched. This CDR3 region has 14 residues. The CDR3 DNA reads TGCAGCGTTGAAAAAGCGGGGATCACAGATACGCAGTATTTT. This encodes CSVEKAGITDTQYF.

This clonotype was observed a handful of times. The genes are TRBV12-3 or TRBV12-4 and TRBJ2-1; 11 bases align to TRBD2. V dropped 6 bases and J dropped 0; count of bases not matched to a gene: 7. CDR3 size: 17 residues. CDR3 loop: CASSPTSGGVSYNEQFF. The CDR3 DNA reads TGTGCCAGCAGCCCAACTAGCGGGGGTGTCTCCTACAATGAGCAGTTCTTC.

The chain is built from TRBV7-9 and TRBJ2-5; a possible D gene is TRBD1 (5 bases). The germline V gene has CDR1 SEHNR and CDR2 FQNEAQ (reference sequence). This CDR3 comprises 13 residues. The V and J ends lost 2 bases and 7 bases respectively, with 11 bases between them. CDR3 bases: TGTGCCAGCAGCTTACAACCCCAGGGGACCCAGTACTTC. This gives the protein CASSLQPQGTQYF.